This is a list of T cell receptor beta chains from one sample in a study of vaccination effects on CD4 cells after COVID-19. The protocol was immunoSEQ multiplex PCR, while the TCRdb copy is restricted to in-frame clones and leaves out a portion. The sample yields under 85,000 clones, roughly 74% seen once. These receptors' antigens are unknown. The starting material was CD4+ T cells from PBMCs cultured with HCoV-229E spike peptides, obtained before COVID-19 vaccination. The receptors here all came from a human donor who received a COVID-19 vaccine. The CDR3 runs from the conserved cysteine through the conserved F or W. The order of the fields is D gene, J gene, V gene, clone size, CDR3 protein, CDR3 DNA. D genes are given only for firm matches. Size tells how often a clone was seen (once, few, many) or the class of an expanded clone, and some rows leave it out.

TRBD1 TRBJ1-3 TRBV7-9 NA CASSLGEGAFSGNTIYF TGTGCCAGCAGCTTAGGAGAGGGGGCCTTCTCTGGAAACACCATATATTTT
NA TRBJ1-5 TRBV2 NA CASSVDSNQPQHF TGTGCCAGCAGTGTGGATAGCAATCAGCCCCAGCATTTT
NA TRBJ1-6 TRBV15 NA CATSRVSSYNSPLHF TGTGCCACCAGCAGGGTGAGCTCCTATAATTCACCCCTCCACTTT
NA TRBJ1-1 TRBV27 NA CASSPHRVDTEAFF TGTGCCAGCAGTCCCCACAGGGTTGACACTGAAGCTTTCTTT
NA TRBJ2-6 TRBV7-9 NA CASRQEVSGANVLTF TGTGCCAGCAGGCAGGAGGTCTCTGGGGCCAACGTCCTGACTTTC
NA TRBJ1-4 TRBV19 NA CASKDRHATNEKLFF TGTGCCAGTAAGGACAGACACGCAACTAATGAAAAACTGTTTTTT
NA TRBJ2-3 TRBV5-4 NA CASSFYATDTQYF TGTGCCAGCAGCTTTTATGCCACAGATACGCAGTATTTT
TRBD1 TRBJ1-2 TRBV5-1 NA CASSLGGRTGYNYGYTF TGCGCCAGCAGCTTGGGGGGCCGGACAGGCTATAACTATGGCTACACCTTC
NA TRBJ2-3 TRBV18 NA CASSPRGDFTDTQYF TGTGCCAGCTCACCACGGGGGGACTTCACAGATACGCAGTATTTT
NA TRBJ1-3 TRBV5-5 NA CASSLRVSGNTIYF TGTGCCAGCAGCTTACGGGTCTCTGGAAACACCATATATTTT
NA TRBJ1-2 TRBV3-1/TRBV3-2 few CASSQGGRDGYTF TGTGCCAGCAGCCAGGGGGGGAGAGATGGCTACACCTTC
TRBD1 TRBJ1-2 TRBV4-3 NA CASSRDRVTFDYTF TGCGCCAGCAGCCGCGACAGGGTGACGTTCGACTACACCTTC
TRBD1 TRBJ1-1 TRBV19 NA CASSMGGQGRTFF TGTGCCAGTAGTATGGGCGGACAGGGGAGGACTTTCTTT
TRBD2 TRBJ2-2 TRBV20-1 NA CSASYPSGGALGELFF TGCAGTGCTAGTTACCCTAGCGGGGGGGCCCTCGGGGAGCTGTTTTTT
NA TRBJ1-2 TRBV28 once CASSWEQANYGYTF TGTGCCAGCAGTTGGGAACAAGCTAACTATGGCTACACCTTC
NA TRBJ1-2 TRBV10-3 NA CAISESGYGYTF TGTGCCATCAGTGAGTCCGGCTATGGCTACACCTTC
NA TRBJ2-1 TRBV24-1 few CATSHGAGTNEQFF TGTGCCACCTCGCATGGAGCAGGGACGAATGAGCAGTTCTTC